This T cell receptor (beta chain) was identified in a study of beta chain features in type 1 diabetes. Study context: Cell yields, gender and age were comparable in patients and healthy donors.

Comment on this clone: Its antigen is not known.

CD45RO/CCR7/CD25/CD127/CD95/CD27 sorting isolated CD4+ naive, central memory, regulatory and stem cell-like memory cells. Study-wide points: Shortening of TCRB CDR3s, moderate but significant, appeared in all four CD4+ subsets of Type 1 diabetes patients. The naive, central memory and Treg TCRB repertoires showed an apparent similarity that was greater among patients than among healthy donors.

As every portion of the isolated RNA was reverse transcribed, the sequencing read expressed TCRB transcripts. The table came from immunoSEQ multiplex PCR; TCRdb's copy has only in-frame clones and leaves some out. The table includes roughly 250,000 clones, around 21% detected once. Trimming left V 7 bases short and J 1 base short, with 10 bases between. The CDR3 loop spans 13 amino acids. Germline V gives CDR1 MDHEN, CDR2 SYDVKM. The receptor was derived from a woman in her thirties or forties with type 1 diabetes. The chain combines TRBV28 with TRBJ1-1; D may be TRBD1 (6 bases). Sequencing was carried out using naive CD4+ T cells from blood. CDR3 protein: CASKGQGNTEAFF. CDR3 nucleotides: TGTGCCAGCAAGGGACAAGGGAACACTGAAGCTTTCTTT.